This paragraph reports one T cell receptor gamma chain. The CDR3 spans 13 residues. Germline CDR1 is GITISATS and CDR2 is ISYDGTV (reference sequence). J gave up 3 bases and V 7 bases, and 9 bases lay outside the gene matches. The data stem from a study of gamma-delta chains in newborns, infants, children. TCRdb re-called the reads using CATT. The sample carries some 1,100 gamma-chain clones, 40% to 50% recorded once. This TCR derives from a child who was a newborn, infant or young child, either healthy, febrile or measles-vaccinated (not recorded which). The sequenced sample consisted of blood. The chain couples TRGV9 to TRGJ1 or TRGJ2. This CDR3 reads CALCVRSYYKKLF. CDR3 DNA sequence: TGTGCCTTGTGTGTTAGGAGTTATTATAAGAAACTCTTT.